This T cell receptor beta chain was identified during a study of cytotoxic CD8 clonotypes in ibrutinib-treated CLL. For the study at large: With a range of 6 to 36, the median treatment time before response samples were taken was more than nine months. Study conclusions and caveats: Ibrutinib response saw clonality rise, and progression saw it return toward baseline. Exceeding age-matched healthy donors, baseline clonality also tracked the counts of circulating CD8+ T cells.

J was trimmed by 7 bases and V by 4 bases; bases with no gene match: 8. The germline gives CDR1 SGHTS, CDR2 YDEGEE. The CDR3 is 15 residues long. On this clone itself: Its antigen is still unknown.

Assay used: immunoSEQ multiplex PCR; TCRdb lists only in-frame clones, some missing. Of about 160,000 clones detected, roughly four fifths appear once; the ten largest clones hold over 2%. The chain combines TRBV5-8 with TRBJ2-1, with TRBD2 identical over 10 bases. The receptor comes from a human donor with chronic lymphocytic leukemia. The sequencing used PBMCs, collected after 12 months of ibrutinib treatment. The CDR3 is CASSRIAGGMNEQFF. CDR3 DNA sequence: TGTGCCAGCAGCCGGATAGCGGGGGGTATGAATGAGCAGTTCTTC.